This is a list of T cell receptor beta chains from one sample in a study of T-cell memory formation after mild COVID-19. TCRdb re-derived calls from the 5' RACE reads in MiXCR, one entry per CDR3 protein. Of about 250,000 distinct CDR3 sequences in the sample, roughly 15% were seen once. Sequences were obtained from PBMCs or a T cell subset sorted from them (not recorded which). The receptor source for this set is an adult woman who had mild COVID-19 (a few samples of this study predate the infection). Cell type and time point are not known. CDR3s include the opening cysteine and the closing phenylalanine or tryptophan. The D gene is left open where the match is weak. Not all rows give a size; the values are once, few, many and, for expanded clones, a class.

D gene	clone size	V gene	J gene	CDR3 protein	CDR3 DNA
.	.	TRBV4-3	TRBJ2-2	CASSQDSVGELFF	TGCGCCAGCAGCCAAGATAGTGTCGGGGAGCTGTTTTTT
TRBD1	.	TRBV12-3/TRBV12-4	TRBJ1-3	CASSPAGQGRQSSGNTIYF	TGTGCCAGCAGTCCGGCGGGACAGGGGCGCCAAAGCTCTGGAAACACCATATATTTT
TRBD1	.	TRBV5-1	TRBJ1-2	CASSTLGTDYGYTF	TGCGCCAGCAGCACCCTCGGGACAGACTATGGCTACACCTTC
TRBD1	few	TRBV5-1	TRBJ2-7	CASSRRDSSYEQYF	TGCGCCAGCAGCCGCCGGGACAGCTCCTACGAGCAGTACTTC
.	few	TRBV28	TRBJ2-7	CASRYRDPFYEQYF	TGTGCCAGCAGATACCGGGACCCCTTTTACGAGCAGTACTTC
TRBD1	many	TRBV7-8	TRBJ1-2	CASSSTRDRTNYGYTF	TGTGCCAGCAGCTCCACCCGGGACAGGACTAACTATGGCTACACCTTC
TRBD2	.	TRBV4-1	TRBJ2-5	CASSQAGLAGPRQYF	TGCGCCAGCAGCCAGGCGGGACTAGCGGGTCCCCGGCAGTACTTC
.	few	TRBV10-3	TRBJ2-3	CAISEWNGDLTDTQYF	TGTGCCATCAGTGAGTGGAACGGGGACCTCACAGATACGCAGTATTTT
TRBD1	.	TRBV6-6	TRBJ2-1	CASSFLQGVISNEQFF	TGTGCCAGCAGTTTCCTACAGGGGGTGATAAGCAATGAGCAGTTCTTC
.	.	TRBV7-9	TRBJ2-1	CASSVTDYNEQFF	TGTGCCAGCAGCGTGACAGATTACAATGAGCAGTTCTTC
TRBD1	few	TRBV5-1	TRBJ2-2	CASQNGTGVSTGELFF	TGCGCCAGTCAAAACGGGACAGGGGTCTCCACCGGGGAGCTGTTTTTT
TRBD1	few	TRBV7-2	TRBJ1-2	CASSHDRGSGYTF	TGTGCCAGCAGCCATGACAGGGGGAGTGGCTACACCTTC
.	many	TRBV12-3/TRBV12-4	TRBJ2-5	CASSSRDTIGGAQYF	TGTGCCAGCAGTTCCCGGGACACCATTGGGGGGGCCCAGTACTTC
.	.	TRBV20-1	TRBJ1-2	CSADTTGTNYDTF	TGCAGTGCTGATACTACAGGGACCAATTATGACACCTTC
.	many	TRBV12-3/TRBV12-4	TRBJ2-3	CASSFPGDLTDTQYF	TGTGCCAGCAGTTTCCCGGGGGACTTGACAGATACGCAGTATTTT
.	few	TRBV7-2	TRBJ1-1	CASSFKQMNTEAFF	TGTGCCAGCAGCTTTAAACAGATGAACACTGAAGCTTTCTTT
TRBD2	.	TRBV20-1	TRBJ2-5	CSAVSPGLAGYQETQYF	TGCAGTGCAGTCTCGCCGGGACTAGCGGGGTACCAAGAGACCCAGTACTTC
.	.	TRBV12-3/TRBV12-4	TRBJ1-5	CASSSIRGGQPQHF	TGTGCCAGCAGCTCGATCAGGGGTGGTCAGCCCCAGCATTTT
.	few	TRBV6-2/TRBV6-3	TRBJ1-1	CASSYPIQGPSSTEAFF	TGTGCCAGCAGTTATCCCATACAGGGTCCCTCGAGCACTGAAGCTTTCTTT
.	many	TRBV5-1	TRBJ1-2	CASSLVADTNYGYTF	TGCGCCAGCAGCTTGGTGGCAGACACTAACTATGGCTACACCTTC
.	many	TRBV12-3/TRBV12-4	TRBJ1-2	CASSLSPQGRGYTF	TGTGCCAGCAGTTTATCCCCACAGGGTCGGGGCTACACCTTC
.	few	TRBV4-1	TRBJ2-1	CASSQVHRSWGEQFF	TGCGCCAGCAGCCAAGTTCACAGATCTTGGGGTGAGCAGTTCTTC
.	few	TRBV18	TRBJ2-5	CASSPSLGKTQYF	TGTGCCAGCTCACCATCTTTAGGGAAGACCCAGTACTTC
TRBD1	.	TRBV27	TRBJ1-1	CASSPRQGLTFF	TGTGCCAGCAGTCCTAGACAGGGGTTAACTTTCTTT
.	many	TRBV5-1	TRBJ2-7	CASSLEGRNYEQYF	TGCGCCAGCAGCTTGGAAGGCAGAAACTACGAGCAGTACTTC
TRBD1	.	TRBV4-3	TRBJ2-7	CASSQAWDSPYEQYF	TGCGCCAGCAGCCAAGCTTGGGACAGCCCCTACGAGCAGTACTTC
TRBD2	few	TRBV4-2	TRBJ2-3	CASSQGSSGSTDTQYF	TGTGCCAGCAGCCAAGGGTCTAGCGGGAGCACAGATACGCAGTATTTT
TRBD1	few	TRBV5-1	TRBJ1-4	CASKNRDRGEKLFF	TGCGCCAGCAAAAACCGGGACAGGGGCGAAAAACTGTTTTTT
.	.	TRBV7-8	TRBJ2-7	CASSLLRPIPFSYEQYF	TGTGCCAGCAGCCTATTAAGACCGATCCCTTTCTCCTACGAGCAGTACTTC
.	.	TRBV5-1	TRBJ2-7	CASSLPENSYEQYF	TGCGCCAGCAGCTTGCCTGAAAACTCATACGAGCAGTACTTC
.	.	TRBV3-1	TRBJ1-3	CASSQVGRYSGNTIYF	TGTGCCAGCAGCCAAGTAGGACGGTACTCTGGAAACACCATATATTTT
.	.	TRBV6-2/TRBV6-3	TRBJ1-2	CASSPGPASYGYTF	TGTGCCAGCAGCCCGGGACCCGCCTCCTATGGCTACACCTTC
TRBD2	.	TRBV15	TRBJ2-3	CATSREGSGGPRQYF	TGTGCCACCAGCAGAGAGGGGAGCGGGGGGCCCCGTCAGTATTTT
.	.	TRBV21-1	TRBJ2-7	CASSKRRDRVSHEQYF	TGTGCCAGCAGCAAAAGGAGGGACAGGGTTTCCCACGAGCAGTACTTC
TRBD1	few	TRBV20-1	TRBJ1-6	CSALPTGAYNSPLHF	TGCAGTGCTCTCCCGACAGGGGCGTATAATTCACCCCTCCACTTT
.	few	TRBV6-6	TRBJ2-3	CASQQGIVTDTQYF	TGTGCCAGTCAACAGGGTATTGTGACAGATACGCAGTATTTT
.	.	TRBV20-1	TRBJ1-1	CSASWGSLPEAFF	TGCAGTGCTAGTTGGGGCTCCCTCCCCGAAGCTTTCTTT
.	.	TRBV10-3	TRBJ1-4	CAISESLGPNEKLFF	TGTGCCATCAGTGAGTCATTGGGCCCTAATGAAAAACTGTTTTTT
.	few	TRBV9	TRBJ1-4	CASSRGVTNEKLFF	TGTGCCAGCAGCCGAGGGGTTACTAATGAAAAACTGTTTTTT
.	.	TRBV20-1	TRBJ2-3	CSATQVSPPGSTDTQYF	TGCAGTGCGACCCAGGTGTCCCCGCCGGGGAGTACAGATACGCAGTATTTT
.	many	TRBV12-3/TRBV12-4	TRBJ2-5	CASSPGHERTQYF	TGTGCCAGCAGTCCGGGACACGAGCGGACCCAGTACTTC
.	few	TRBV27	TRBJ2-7	CASSLSGSLGEYF	TGTGCCAGCAGTTTAAGTGGGTCGCTCGGGGAGTACTTC
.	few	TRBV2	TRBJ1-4	CASSLGGTYNEKLFF	TGTGCCAGCAGTCTAGGGGGGACCTATAATGAAAAACTGTTTTTT
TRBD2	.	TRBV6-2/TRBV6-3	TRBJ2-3	CASSYAGTSRYTQYF	TGTGCCAGCAGTTACGCCGGGACTAGCAGATATACGCAGTATTTT
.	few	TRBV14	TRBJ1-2	CASSQYLNYGYTF	TGTGCCAGCAGCCAATACCTTAACTATGGCTACACCTTC
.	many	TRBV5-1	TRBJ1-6	CASSSNGGINSPLHF	TGCGCCAGCAGCTCGAACGGGGGCATTAATTCACCCCTCCACTTT
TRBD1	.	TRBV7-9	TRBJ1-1	CASSLTGATEAFF	TGTGCCAGCAGCTTAACAGGGGCCACTGAAGCTTTCTTT
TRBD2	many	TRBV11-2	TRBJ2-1	CASSPPGLGAEQFF	TGTGCCAGCAGCCCGCCGGGACTAGGTGCTGAGCAGTTCTTC
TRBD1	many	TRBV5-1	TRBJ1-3	CASSRETGPGNTIYF	TGCGCCAGCAGCCGGGAGACAGGGCCTGGAAACACCATATATTTT